A single sample gave rise to the 20 T cell receptor beta chains below, sequenced in a study of cytomegalovirus exposure and HLA in healthy donors. 60 Vbeta and 13 Jbeta primers were used in PCR. TCRdb keeps only in-frame clones here, not all; method: immunoSEQ multiplex PCR. The table includes 180,000 or so clones, 82% detected once. Sequenced: PBMCs. The receptors derive from a woman in her forties or fifties in good health and CMV-seropositive.

The V and J genes are TRBV28 and TRBJ1-4; 9 bases fit TRBD1. Germline lookup yields CDR1 MDHEN and CDR2 SYDVKM. With 6 bases clipped from V and 8 bases from J, the junction kept 7 bases outside the gene matches. The CDR3 runs to 14 residues. The DNA for the CDR3 is TGTGCCAGCAGCCCTCCCGGGACAGGGGAAAAACTGTTTTTT. It codes for CASSPPGTGEKLFF.

The rearrangement joins TRBV27 to TRBJ2-7; 8 nucleotides align to TRBD2. This CDR3 spans 14 amino acids. In germline, CDR1 is MNHEY, CDR2 SMNVEV (reference sequence). Trimming at V came to 2 bases and at J to 5 bases, leaving 5 bases not matched to a gene. CDR3 region: CASSLREGPHEQYF. The CDR3 nucleotides are TGTGCCAGCAGTTTACGGGAGGGCCCCCACGAGCAGTACTTC.

This clone has just a few counts. The CDR3 nucleotides are TGCGCCAGCAGCTTCGGACAGGGGGCAGGAGAGACCCAGTACTTC. This gives the protein CASSFGQGAGETQYF. This chain uses TRBV5-1 with TRBJ2-5; 11 nucleotides align to TRBD1. The CDR3 has 15 residues. Germline-derived CDR1 and CDR2 are SGHRS and YFSETQ. Losses at the gene ends were 2 bases for V and 4 bases for J; bases not matched to a gene: 4.

The chain carries TRBV11-3 and TRBJ2-5, with 9 bases lining up with TRBD1. V trimming: 4 bases; J trimming: 2 bases; junction bases outside the gene matches: 8. The CDR3 covers 16 residues. Germline V CDR1 and CDR2: SGHNT, YENEEA. Written as DNA, the CDR3 is TGTGCCAGCAGCTCACCCCGGGACAGGGTTCAAGAGACCCAGTACTTC. It codes for CASSSPRDRVQETQYF.

The CDR3 coding sequence is TGCGCCAGCAGCGTAGCAGGGACAGATACGCAGTATTTT. Protein sequence: CASSVAGTDTQYF. V and J are TRBV5-1 and TRBJ2-3; possibly TRBD1 for D (5 bases). CDR3 length: 13 residues. Looked up from germline, CDR1 is SGHRS and CDR2 is YFSETQ. Trimming stripped 4 bases from V and 3 bases from J, with 9 bases between.

The chain combines TRBV7-2 with TRBJ2-2; D gene unclear. Deletions cut 2 bases from V and 1 base from J, with 2 bases between. CDR1 is SGHTA, CDR2 FQGNSA, per germline. CDR3 size: 13 residues. CDR3 residues: CASSLRNTGELFF. The CDR3 DNA is TGTGCCAGCAGCTTACGGAACACCGGGGAGCTGTTTTTT. The whole variable domain, filled in from reference TRBV7-2 and TRBJ2-2, reads GAGVSQSPSNKVTEKGKDVELRCDPISGHTALYWYRQSLGQGLEFLIYFQGNSAPDKSGLPSDRFSAERTGGSVSTLTIQRTQQEDSAVYLCASSLRNTGELFFGEGSRLTVL.

The chain combines TRBV9 with TRBJ1-4; D possibly corresponds to TRBD1 (5 bases). The germline CDR1 and CDR2 sequences are SGDLS and YYNGEE. Trimming pared 1 base from V and 7 bases from J, leaving 14 bases between. This CDR3 is 15 amino acids long. In DNA form, the CDR3 reads TGTGCCAGCAGCGTACTCGGCAGGGAAGGTGAAAAACTGTTTTTT. Translated: CASSVLGREGEKLFF.

This chain connects TRBV28 to TRBJ1-1; D is uncertain. The CDR3 runs 14 residues. CDR1 and CDR2 (germline): MDHEN, SYDVKM. The germline V and J ends were trimmed by 1 base and 3 bases, with 9 bases remaining between them. The DNA of the CDR3 is TGTGCCAGCAGTTTATCCCCACGGGACACTGAAGCTTTCTTT. Translated: CASSLSPRDTEAFF.

The gene calls are TRBV19 and TRBJ1-5; D is ambiguous. V dropped 4 bases and J dropped 15 bases, with 13 bases sitting between them. This CDR3 has 11 amino acids. Germline V gene data show CDR1 as LNHDA and CDR2 as SQIVND (reference sequence). The CDR3 DNA sequence: TGTGCCAGTAGTACAGGTTTGGTCTCGCATTTT. It yields the protein CASSTGLVSHF.

The CDR3 spells CASSPPAGGGTDTQYF. As DNA, the CDR3 is TGTGCCAGCTCACCACCGGCAGGGGGAGGCACAGATACGCAGTATTTT. J is TRBJ2-3 and V is TRBV18; 7 bases align to TRBD1. The junction had 4 bases not matched to a gene; V was cut back by 0 bases and J by 1 base. The CDR3 runs 16 residues. Germline V lookup: CDR1 KGHSH, CDR2 LQKENI.

The V gene is TRBV5-1, the J gene TRBJ2-2; D ambiguous. Looked up from germline, CDR1 is SGHRS and CDR2 is YFSETQ. The V and J ends lost 6 bases and 2 bases respectively, with 14 bases between them. CDR3 length: 15 amino acids. CDR3 protein: CASTLDGQNTGELFF. The CDR3, as DNA: TGCGCCAGCACCCTAGACGGTCAAAACACCGGGGAGCTGTTTTTT.

The genes are TRBV9 and TRBJ1-1; the D is unclear. V was clipped by 0 bases and J by 0 bases, with 9 bases between them. The CDR3 totals 15 residues. Germline V gives CDR1 SGDLS, CDR2 YYNGEE. CDR3 sequence: CASSVGAVMNTEAFF. The DNA for the CDR3 is TGTGCCAGCAGCGTAGGGGCAGTCATGAACACTGAAGCTTTCTTT.

The rearrangement links TRBV28 to TRBJ2-3; 12 bases line up with TRBD2. This CDR3 is 19 amino acids long. Germline V gene sequence: CDR1 MDHEN, CDR2 SYDVKM. With V trimmed by 4 bases and J by 5 bases, 16 bases remained unmatched. CDR3 bases: TGTGCCAGCAGTTCGAGTCGGACTAGCGGGAAATGGTTGGTAGATACGCAGTATTTT. Protein sequence: CASSSSRTSGKWLVDTQYF.

This sequence joins TRBV6-5 and TRBJ2-7; D not resolved. V was trimmed by 1 base and J by 0 bases, leaving 7 bases between them. This CDR3 comprises 14 residues. Germline V CDR1 and CDR2: MNHEY, SVGAGI. The CDR3 loop is CASSYYPGSYEQYF. The DNA for the CDR3 is TGTGCCAGCAGTTACTACCCGGGCTCCTACGAGCAGTACTTC.

This chain links TRBV6-1 with TRBJ2-2; TRBD1 matches 9 bases. The CDR3 length is 14 residues. Germline-derived CDR1 and CDR2 are MNHNS and SASEGT. The V gene end was trimmed by 4 bases and the J gene end by 8 bases; junction bases not matched to a gene: 5. CDR3 bases: TGTGCCAGCAGTGCAAGGACAGGGGCTGGGGAGCTGTTTTTT. Its translation: CASSARTGAGELFF.

The rearrangement links TRBV28 to TRBJ2-1, with 9 nucleotides matching TRBD1. CDR3 size: 15 residues. Germline CDR1 and CDR2: MDHEN and SYDVKM. The trim removed 6 bases at V and 9 bases at J, leaving 12 bases unmatched. The chain's CDR3 is CASRATGGPRGEQFF. The CDR3, as DNA: TGTGCCAGCAGGGCGACAGGGGGGCCCCGGGGTGAGCAGTTCTTC.

The V gene is TRBV6-6, the J gene TRBJ2-7; 8 bases are shared with TRBD1. The CDR3 runs 14 residues. Germline V lookup: CDR1 MNHNY, CDR2 SVGAGI (reference sequence). Unmatched junction bases numbered 5, after V lost 4 bases and J lost 3 bases. The CDR3: CASSSRTGIYEQYF. The CDR3 DNA reads TGTGCCAGCAGTTCCCGGACAGGGATCTACGAGCAGTACTTC.

This clone was seen only a few times. This CDR3 is CASSHYLRAAETQYF. In DNA form, the CDR3 reads TGCGCCAGCAGCCACTATTTGAGGGCCGCAGAGACCCAGTACTTC. V is TRBV4-3 and J is TRBJ2-5, with D perhaps TRBD2 (5 bases). The germline V gene encodes CDR1 LGHNA and CDR2 YSLEER. Between the trimmed V and J ends, which lost 3 bases and 4 bases, there was a span of 15 bases. The CDR3 consists of 15 residues.

This chain uses TRBV11-2 with TRBJ1-4; 10 bases map to TRBD1. The V gene's germline CDR1 is SGHAT and CDR2 FQNNGV. The V and J ends lost 4 bases and 7 bases, in that order; junction bases with no gene match: 6. There are 15 residues in the CDR3. CDR3 DNA: TGTGCCAGCAGCTCTCCCGACAGGGGGCGTGAAAAACTGTTTTTT. The encoded protein is CASSSPDRGREKLFF.

This chain's CDR3 is CASSFSDRGGQPQHF. For the CDR3, the DNA is TGTGCCAGCAGTTTCTCCGACAGGGGAGGACAGCCCCAGCATTTT. The V call is TRBV28, the J call TRBJ1-5, with 8 bases identical to TRBD1. The CDR3 consists of 15 residues. The ends lost 3 bases at V and 7 bases at J; junction bases unmatched: 8. Germline values: CDR1 MDHEN, CDR2 SYDVKM.